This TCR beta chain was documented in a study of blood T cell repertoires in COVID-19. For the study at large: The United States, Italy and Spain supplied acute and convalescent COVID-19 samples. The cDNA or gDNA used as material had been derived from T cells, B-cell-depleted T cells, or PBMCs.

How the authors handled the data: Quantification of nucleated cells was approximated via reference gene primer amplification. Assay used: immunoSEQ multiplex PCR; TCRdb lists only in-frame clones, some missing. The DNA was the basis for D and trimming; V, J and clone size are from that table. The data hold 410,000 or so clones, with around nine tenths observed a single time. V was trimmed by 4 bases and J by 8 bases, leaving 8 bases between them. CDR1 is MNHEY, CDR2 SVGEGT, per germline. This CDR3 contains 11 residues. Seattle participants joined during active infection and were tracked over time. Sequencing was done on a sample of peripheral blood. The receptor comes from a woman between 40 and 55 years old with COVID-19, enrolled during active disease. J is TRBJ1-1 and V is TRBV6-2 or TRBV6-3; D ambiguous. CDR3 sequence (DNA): TGTGCCAGCAGTTCGGAGCCCGAAGCTTTCTTT. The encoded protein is CASSSEPEAFF.